This T cell receptor (beta chain) was captured in a study of blood T cell repertoires in COVID-19. In the study overall: Samples representing acute and convalescent COVID-19 were sourced from the United States, Italy and Spain. From T cells, B-cell-depleted T cells, or PBMCs came the material, which was cDNA or gDNA.

In the original workflow: Quantification of nucleated cells was approximated via reference gene primer amplification. Libraries were prepared by immunoSEQ multiplex PCR; TCRdb keeps only in-frame clonotypes and omits some of them. That table is the source of V, J and clone size, and D and trimming were worked out from the DNA. The repertoire includes about 120,000 clones, about four fifths of them detected once, and around 15% sits in the top ten. Sequenced input: peripheral blood. This TCR was recovered from a man between 60 and 75 years old with active or convalescent COVID-19.

The CDR3 reads CASTLAGGSYEQYF. DNA for the CDR3: TGTGCCAGCACTCTAGCGGGAGGTTCCTACGAGCAGTACTTC. The chain joins TRBV6-5 to TRBJ2-7, with 11 bases aligning to TRBD2. V lost 7 bases, J lost 1 base, and 3 bases stayed unmatched. Germline CDR1 and CDR2: MNHEY and SVGAGI. The length of the CDR3 is 14 residues.